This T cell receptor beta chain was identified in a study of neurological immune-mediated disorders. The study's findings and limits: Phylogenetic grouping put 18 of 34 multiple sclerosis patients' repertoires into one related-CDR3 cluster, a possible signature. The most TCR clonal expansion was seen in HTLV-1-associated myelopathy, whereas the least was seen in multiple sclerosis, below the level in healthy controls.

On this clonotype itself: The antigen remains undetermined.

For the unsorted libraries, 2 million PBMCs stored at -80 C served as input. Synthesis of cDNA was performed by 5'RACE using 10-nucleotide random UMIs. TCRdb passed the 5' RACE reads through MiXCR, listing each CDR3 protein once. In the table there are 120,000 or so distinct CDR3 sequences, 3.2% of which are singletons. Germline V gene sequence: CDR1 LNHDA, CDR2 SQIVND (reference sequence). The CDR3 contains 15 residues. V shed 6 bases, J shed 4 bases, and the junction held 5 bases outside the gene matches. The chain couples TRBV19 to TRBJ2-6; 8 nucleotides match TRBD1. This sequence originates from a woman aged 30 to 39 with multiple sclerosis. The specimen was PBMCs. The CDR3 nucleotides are TGTGCCAGTAGAGGACAGGGAGCAGGGGCCAACGTCCTGACTTTC. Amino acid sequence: CASRGQGAGANVLTF.